This paragraph reports one T cell receptor beta chain. The data originate from a study of blood T cell repertoires in COVID-19. Study background: Whether acute or convalescent, the COVID-19 samples came from the United States, Italy and Spain. In each case, the material was cDNA or gDNA derived from T cells, B-cell-depleted T cells, or PBMCs.

Germline loops: CDR1 SGHVS, CDR2 FNYEAQ. Germline trimming cut 0 bases from V and 0 bases from J; bases unmatched to any gene: 4. CDR3 length: 16 amino acids. The authors' processing: For nucleated cells, counts were estimated from reference gene primer amplification. Using immunoSEQ multiplex PCR, the repertoire was profiled, and TCRdb retains in-frame clones only, with some absent. That table gives V, J and clone size, and the DNA gave D and trimming. There are 70,000 to 95,000 clones in the sample; 85% to 95% occur only once, and 6.3% lies in the top ten. The sequence was collected from a woman aged 60 to 75 with active COVID-19. Sample: peripheral blood. The V call is TRBV7-6, the J call TRBJ2-5; TRBD2 aligns across 7 bases. The CDR3 protein is CASSLAGGLNQETQYF. The CDR3, as DNA: TGTGCCAGCAGCTTAGCGGGGGGACTAAACCAAGAGACCCAGTACTTC.